These T cell receptor beta chains were read from a single sample in a study of cytomegalovirus exposure and HLA in healthy donors. The table came from immunoSEQ multiplex PCR; TCRdb's copy has only in-frame clones and leaves some out. The table has about 91,000 clones, roughly 78% seen once; the top ten hold approximately 4.8%. Sequenced input: PBMCs. The receptors shown here come from a male donor in good health and CMV-seropositive. The CDR3 runs from the conserved cysteine through the conserved F or W. The D gene is left open where the match is weak. Only some rows state a clone size, as once, few, many or a class for expanded clones.

D gene	V gene	clone size	CDR3 length	J gene	CDR3 protein	CDR3 DNA
TRBD2	TRBV5-8	NA	18	TRBJ2-3	CASSSGIVAGGRTDTQYF	TGTGCCAGCAGCTCCGGGATCGTAGCGGGAGGAAGGACAGATACGCAGTATTTT
NA	TRBV2	NA	11	TRBJ1-1	CAVRGNGEAFF	TGTGCCGTCCGGGGGAATGGTGAAGCTTTCTTT
TRBD1	TRBV27	NA	13	TRBJ1-2	CATGRQGPYGYTF	TGTGCCACCGGGAGACAGGGGCCCTATGGCTACACCTTC
TRBD2	TRBV6-4	NA	15	TRBJ2-1	CASSTGRGRYNEQFF	TGTGCCAGCAGTACGGGGAGGGGCCGCTACAATGAGCAGTTCTTC
TRBD2	TRBV9	NA	16	TRBJ2-7	CASSAEPGLAGDEQYF	TGTGCCAGCAGTGCCGAGCCGGGACTAGCGGGAGACGAGCAGTACTTC
NA	TRBV28	NA	15	TRBJ2-5	CASSPPAAYQETQYF	TGTGCCAGCAGCCCGCCGGCGGCGTACCAAGAGACCCAGTACTTC
NA	TRBV28	NA	16	TRBJ1-1	CASSPTPADWDTEAFF	TGTGCCAGCAGTCCAACCCCGGCGGATTGGGACACTGAAGCTTTCTTT
NA	TRBV29-1	NA	13	TRBJ2-1	CSVVSRVGNEQFF	TGCAGCGTTGTCAGCAGGGTTGGTAATGAGCAGTTCTTC
TRBD1	TRBV30	NA	18	TRBJ1-1	CAWSLGTGGRLKNTEAFF	TGTGCCTGGAGCCTCGGGACAGGGGGCCGGCTTAAGAACACTGAAGCTTTCTTT
NA	TRBV10-3	NA	12	TRBJ1-2	CAISEDSYGYTF	TGTGCCATCAGTGAGGACAGCTATGGCTACACCTTC
TRBD1	TRBV18	NA	15	TRBJ1-5	CASSLEQGANQPQHF	TGTGCCAGCTCTCTCGAACAGGGGGCTAATCAGCCCCAGCATTTT
TRBD1	TRBV7-2	few	13	TRBJ2-1	CASSSQQGIEQFF	TGTGCCAGCAGCTCTCAACAGGGGATTGAGCAGTTCTTC
NA	TRBV27	NA	15	TRBJ1-6	CASSVTSSYNSPLHF	TGTGCCAGCAGTGTGACAAGCTCCTATAATTCACCCCTCCACTTT
TRBD1	TRBV5-5	NA	15	TRBJ1-1	CASTRTGGRNTEAFF	TGTGCCAGCACGCGGACAGGGGGCCGGAACACTGAAGCTTTCTTT
NA	TRBV5-1	NA	14	TRBJ2-7	CASSSQSGSYEQYF	TGCGCCAGCAGCAGCCAGAGCGGGTCCTACGAGCAGTACTTC
NA	TRBV28	NA	14	TRBJ2-3	CASSLGGLTDTQYF	TGTGCCAGCAGTTTAGGGGGCCTCACAGATACGCAGTATTTT
NA	TRBV27	NA	14	TRBJ1-1	CASSLIGVNTEAFF	TGTGCCAGCAGTTTAATCGGGGTGAACACTGAAGCTTTCTTT
NA	TRBV9	NA	15	TRBJ1-5	CASSPNGGSNQPQHF	TGTGCCAGCAGCCCTAATGGTGGTAGCAATCAGCCCCAGCATTTT
NA	TRBV6-6	NA	16	TRBJ1-1	CASSLRVVRANTEAFF	TGTGCCAGCAGTTTACGAGTGGTTCGCGCGAACACTGAAGCTTTCTTT
TRBD2	TRBV10-3	NA	15	TRBJ2-2	CAISSTSGGSGELFF	TGTGCCATCAGTTCTACTAGCGGGGGATCCGGGGAGCTGTTTTTT
NA	TRBV7-9	NA	14	TRBJ2-1	CASSSTPVVNEQFF	TGTGCCAGCAGCTCCACTCCGGTCGTCAATGAGCAGTTCTTC
NA	TRBV11-1	NA	13	TRBJ1-5	CASSLTRAQPQHF	TGTGCCAGCAGCTTAACCAGGGCCCAGCCCCAGCATTTT
NA	TRBV28	NA	14	TRBJ1-3	CASSPISSGNTIYF	TGTGCCAGCAGCCCCATTAGCTCTGGAAACACCATATATTTT
NA	TRBV29-1	NA	14	TRBJ1-2	CSVWEGTGDYGYTF	TGCAGCGTCTGGGAAGGCACAGGCGACTATGGCTACACCTTC
NA	TRBV19	NA	11	TRBJ1-2	CASSRAYGYTF	TGTGCCAGTAGTAGGGCCTATGGCTACACCTTC
TRBD2	TRBV28	NA	16	TRBJ2-1	CASRGTSGGELNEQFF	TGTGCCAGCAGAGGGACTAGCGGGGGGGAGCTTAATGAGCAGTTCTTC
TRBD1	TRBV9	NA	15	TRBJ1-2	CASSVEGTGFYGYTF	TGTGCCAGCAGCGTAGAAGGGACAGGGTTCTATGGCTACACCTTC
TRBD1	TRBV6-5	NA	13	TRBJ1-1	CASSSGQGGVAFF	TGTGCCAGCAGTTCGGGACAGGGGGGGGTAGCTTTCTTT
TRBD1	TRBV6-5	NA	16	TRBJ1-2	CASSYSDRGPNYGYTF	TGTGCCAGCAGTTACTCCGACAGGGGGCCTAACTATGGCTACACCTTC
NA	TRBV10-3	NA	17	TRBJ1-2	CAISEPPHPIPLYGYTF	TGTGCCATCAGTGAGCCGCCGCACCCTATACCCCTCTATGGCTACACCTTC
TRBD1	TRBV5-1	NA	15	TRBJ2-2	CASSFGQGATGELFF	TGCGCCAGCAGCTTTGGGCAGGGGGCCACCGGGGAGCTGTTTTTT
TRBD1	TRBV15	NA	18	TRBJ2-2	CATSRVGRGSANTGELFF	TGTGCCACCAGCAGAGTTGGCAGGGGGAGCGCGAACACCGGGGAGCTGTTTTTT
NA	TRBV28	NA	16	TRBJ2-2	CASSSGNRDYTGELFF	TGTGCCAGCAGTTCTGGTAACCGGGACTACACCGGGGAGCTGTTTTTT
NA	TRBV5-1	few	13	TRBJ2-3	CASSQLRADTQYF	TGCGCCAGCAGCCAACTCAGGGCCGATACGCAGTATTTT
NA	TRBV5-4	NA	15	TRBJ2-1	CASSFEIDSYNEQFF	TGTGCCAGCAGCTTCGAGATTGACTCCTACAATGAGCAGTTCTTC
NA	TRBV12-5	NA	15	TRBJ2-1	CASGSGLSAYNEQFF	TGTGCTAGTGGTTCGGGATTATCTGCCTACAATGAGCAGTTCTTC
NA	TRBV27	few	13	TRBJ2-7	CASTNDRSYEQYF	TGTGCCAGTACTAATGACAGGAGCTACGAGCAGTACTTC
TRBD1	TRBV6-1	few	14	TRBJ2-7	CASSSNRGPYEQYF	TGTGCCAGCAGTAGCAACAGGGGGCCCTACGAGCAGTACTTC
NA	TRBV13	NA	13	TRBJ1-1	CASSPWSDTEAFF	TGTGCCAGCAGCCCTTGGAGCGACACTGAAGCTTTCTTT
NA	TRBV28	once	12	TRBJ2-7	CASSLLTGEQYF	TGTGCCAGCAGTCTCCTTACAGGAGAGCAGTACTTC
TRBD1	TRBV27	NA	15	TRBJ2-1	CASSVDRGPYNEQFF	TGTGCCAGCAGTGTGGACAGGGGGCCTTACAATGAGCAGTTCTTC
NA	TRBV5-5	NA	15	TRBJ1-5	CASSLNSGRNQPQHF	TGTGCCAGCAGCTTGAATAGTGGGCGCAATCAGCCCCAGCATTTT
NA	TRBV11-2	NA	13	TRBJ1-5	CASSLQGEQPQHF	TGTGCCAGCAGCTTACAGGGTGAACAGCCCCAGCATTTT
TRBD1	TRBV7-8	once	15	TRBJ1-5	CASSPGQGGNQPQHF	TGTGCCAGCAGCCCGGGACAGGGAGGCAATCAGCCCCAGCATTTT
NA	TRBV2	NA	14	TRBJ2-3	CASSVQGQADTQYF	TGTGCCAGCAGTGTTCAGGGTCAGGCAGATACGCAGTATTTT
TRBD1	TRBV5-1	NA	17	TRBJ1-1	CASSWGTAGGSNTEAFF	TGCGCCAGCAGCTGGGGGACAGCCGGCGGGTCGAACACTGAAGCTTTCTTT
NA	TRBV28	NA	10	TRBJ2-2	CATSTGELFF	TGTGCCACCTCGACCGGGGAGCTGTTTTTT
NA	TRBV27	NA	12	TRBJ2-7	CASSPGTYEQYF	TGTGCCAGCAGTCCCGGGACCTACGAGCAGTACTTC
TRBD1	TRBV2	NA	17	TRBJ2-5	CASSVTKITGQQETQYF	TGTGCCAGCAGTGTTACAAAGATAACGGGACAGCAAGAGACCCAGTACTTC
NA	TRBV28	NA	15	TRBJ1-5	CASSARGISNQPQHF	TGTGCCAGCAGCGCGAGGGGGATTAGCAATCAGCCCCAGCATTTT
NA	TRBV11-2	NA	14	TRBJ2-7	CASSQQGYLDEQYF	TGTGCCAGCAGCCAACAGGGTTATCTGGACGAGCAGTACTTC
TRBD2	TRBV9	NA	18	TRBJ2-3	CASSVASGAFSSTDTQYF	TGTGCCAGCAGCGTAGCTAGCGGGGCATTCTCTAGCACAGATACGCAGTATTTT
NA	TRBV19	NA	14	TRBJ1-2	CASRRQPSNYGYTF	TGTGCCAGTAGACGACAGCCCTCTAACTATGGCTACACCTTC
NA	TRBV2	NA	15	TRBJ2-7	CASRQTGTSGYEQYF	TGTGCCAGCAGGCAAACAGGAACGTCGGGTTACGAGCAGTACTTC
TRBD1	TRBV7-6	NA	15	TRBJ2-7	CASSSWNRGLYEQYF	TGTGCCAGCAGCTCGTGGAACAGGGGCCTATACGAGCAGTACTTC
NA	TRBV5-1	once	12	TRBJ1-1	CASSLDGSEAFF	TGCGCCAGCAGCTTGGATGGCTCTGAAGCTTTCTTT